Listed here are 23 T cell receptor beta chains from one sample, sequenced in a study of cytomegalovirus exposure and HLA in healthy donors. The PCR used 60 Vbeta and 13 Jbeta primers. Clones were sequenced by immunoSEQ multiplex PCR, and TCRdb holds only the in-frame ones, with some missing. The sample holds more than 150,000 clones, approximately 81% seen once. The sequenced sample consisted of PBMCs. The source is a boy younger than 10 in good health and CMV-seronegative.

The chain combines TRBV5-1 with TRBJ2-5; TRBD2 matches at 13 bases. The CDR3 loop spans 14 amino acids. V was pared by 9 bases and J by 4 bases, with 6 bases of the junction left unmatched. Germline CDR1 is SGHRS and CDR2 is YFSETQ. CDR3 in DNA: TGCGCCACCCGGACTAGCGGGAGTGGAGAGACCCAGTACTTC. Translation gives CATRTSGSGETQYF.

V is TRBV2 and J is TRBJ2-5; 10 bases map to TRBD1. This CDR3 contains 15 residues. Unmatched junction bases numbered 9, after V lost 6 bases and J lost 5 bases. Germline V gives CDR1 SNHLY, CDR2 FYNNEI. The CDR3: CASRADRGRGETQYF. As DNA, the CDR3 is TGTGCCAGCAGAGCAGACAGGGGGCGGGGGGAGACCCAGTACTTC.

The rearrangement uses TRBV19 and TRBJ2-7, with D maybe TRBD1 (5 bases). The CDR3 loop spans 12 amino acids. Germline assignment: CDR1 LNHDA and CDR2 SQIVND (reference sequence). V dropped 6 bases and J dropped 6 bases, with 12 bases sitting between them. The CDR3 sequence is CASSGPQGEQYF. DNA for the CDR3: TGTGCCAGTAGCGGTCCGCAGGGCGAGCAGTACTTC.

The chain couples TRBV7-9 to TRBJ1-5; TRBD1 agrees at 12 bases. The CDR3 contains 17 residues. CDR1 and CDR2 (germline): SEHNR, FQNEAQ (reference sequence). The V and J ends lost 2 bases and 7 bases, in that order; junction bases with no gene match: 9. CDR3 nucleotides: TGTGCCAGCAGCTTAAACTTGGGACAGGGGGCTGAGCAGCCCCAGCATTTT. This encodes CASSLNLGQGAEQPQHF.

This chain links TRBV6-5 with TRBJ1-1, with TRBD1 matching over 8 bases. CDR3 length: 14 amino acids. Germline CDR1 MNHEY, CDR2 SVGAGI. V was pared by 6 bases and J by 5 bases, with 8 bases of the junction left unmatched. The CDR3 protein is CASRMTGEGTEAFF. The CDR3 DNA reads TGTGCCAGCAGGATGACAGGGGAGGGGACTGAAGCTTTCTTT.

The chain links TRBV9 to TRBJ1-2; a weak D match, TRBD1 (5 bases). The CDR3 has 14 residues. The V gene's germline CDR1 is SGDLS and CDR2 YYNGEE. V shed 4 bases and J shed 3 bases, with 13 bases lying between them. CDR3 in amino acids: CASSHSGTDYGYTF. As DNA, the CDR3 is TGTGCCAGCAGCCACTCCGGGACTGACTATGGCTACACCTTC. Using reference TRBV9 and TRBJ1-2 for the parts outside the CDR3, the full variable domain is DSGVTQTPKHLITATGQRVTLRCSPRSGDLSVYWYQQSLDQGLQFLIQYYNGEERAKGNILERFSAQQFPDLHSELNLSSLELGDSALYFCASSHSGTDYGYTFGSGTRLTVV.

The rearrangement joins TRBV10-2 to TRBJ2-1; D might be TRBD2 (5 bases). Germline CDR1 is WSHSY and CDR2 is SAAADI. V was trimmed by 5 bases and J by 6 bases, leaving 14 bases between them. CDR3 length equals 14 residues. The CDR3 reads CASSQPIASNEQFF. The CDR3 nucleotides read TGCGCCAGCAGTCAGCCGATAGCGTCCAATGAGCAGTTCTTC.

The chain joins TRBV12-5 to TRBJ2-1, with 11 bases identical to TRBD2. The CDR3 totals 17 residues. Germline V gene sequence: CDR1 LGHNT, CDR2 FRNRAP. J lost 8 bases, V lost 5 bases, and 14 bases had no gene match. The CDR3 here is CASGVGQVAGGPHEQFF. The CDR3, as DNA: TGTGCTAGTGGTGTCGGACAGGTAGCGGGAGGGCCCCATGAGCAGTTCTTC. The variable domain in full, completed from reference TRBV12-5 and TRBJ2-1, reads DARVTQTPRHKVTEMGQEVTMRCQPILGHNTVFWYRQTMMQGLELLAYFRNRAPLDDSGMPKDRFSAEMPDATLATLKIQPSEPRDSAVYFCASGVGQVAGGPHEQFFGPGTRLTVL.

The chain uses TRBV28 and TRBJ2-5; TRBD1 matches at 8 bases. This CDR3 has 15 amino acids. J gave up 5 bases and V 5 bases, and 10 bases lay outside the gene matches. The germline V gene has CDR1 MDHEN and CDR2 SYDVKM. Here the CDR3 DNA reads TGTGCCAGCAGTCAACCAGGGGGCGGAAGGGAGACCCAGTACTTC. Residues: CASSQPGGGRETQYF. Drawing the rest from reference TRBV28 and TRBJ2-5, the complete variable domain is DVKVTQSSRYLVKRTGEKVFLECVQDMDHENMFWYRQDPGLGLRLIYFSYDVKMKEKGDIPEGYSVSREKKERFSLILESASTNQTSMYLCASSQPGGGRETQYFGPGTRLLVL.

In DNA form, the CDR3 reads TGTGCCAGCAGCCCACCGGGCCCGGGGAGTCAGCCCCAGCATTTT. Protein sequence: CASSPPGPGSQPQHF. The chain recombines TRBV2 with TRBJ1-5; no reliable D call. V was shortened by 6 bases and J by 6 bases, with 18 bases between the two germline ends. Germline CDR1 SNHLY, CDR2 FYNNEI. The CDR3 has 15 residues.

In DNA, the CDR3 is TGTGCCAGCAGCACGAGACAGGGGCTTAGCGAGCAGTACTTC. This gives the protein CASSTRQGLSEQYF. J is TRBJ2-7 and V is TRBV7-9; 8 bases fit TRBD1. This CDR3 region has 14 residues. Germline V gene lookup returns CDR1 SEHNR and CDR2 FQNEAQ (reference sequence). Trimming cost V 5 bases and J 6 bases; bases outside gene matches: 9.

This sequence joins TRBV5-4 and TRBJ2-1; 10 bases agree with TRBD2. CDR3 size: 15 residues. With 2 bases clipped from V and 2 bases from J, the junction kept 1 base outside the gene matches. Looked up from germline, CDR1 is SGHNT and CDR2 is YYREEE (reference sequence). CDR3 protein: CASSFLAGAYNEQFF. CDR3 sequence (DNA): TGTGCCAGCAGCTTCCTAGCGGGAGCCTACAATGAGCAGTTCTTC. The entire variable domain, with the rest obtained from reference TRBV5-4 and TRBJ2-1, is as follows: ETGVTQSPTHLIKTRGQQVTLRCSSQSGHNTVSWYQQALGQGPQFIFQYYREEENGRGNFPPRFSGLQFPNYSSELNVNALELDDSALYLCASSFLAGAYNEQFFGPGTRLTVL.

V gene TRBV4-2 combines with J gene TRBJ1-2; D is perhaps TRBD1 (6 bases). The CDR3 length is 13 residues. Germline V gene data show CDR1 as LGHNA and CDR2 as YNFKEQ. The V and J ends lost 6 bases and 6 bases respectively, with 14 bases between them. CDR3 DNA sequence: TGTGCCAGCAGTCACCGGGACACCCATGGCTACACCTTC. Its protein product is CASSHRDTHGYTF.

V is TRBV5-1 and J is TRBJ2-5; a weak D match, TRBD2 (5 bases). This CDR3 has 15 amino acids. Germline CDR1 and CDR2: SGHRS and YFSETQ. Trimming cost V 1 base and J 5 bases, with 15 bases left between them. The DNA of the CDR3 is TGCGCCAGCAGCTTGAAGACTCCACCGGGGGAGACCCAGTACTTC. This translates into CASSLKTPPGETQYF.

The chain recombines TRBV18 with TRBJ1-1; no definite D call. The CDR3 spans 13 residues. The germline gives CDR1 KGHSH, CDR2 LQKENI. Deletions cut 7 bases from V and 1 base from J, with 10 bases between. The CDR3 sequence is CASFTGGNTEAFF. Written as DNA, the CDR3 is TGTGCCAGCTTCACGGGAGGGAACACTGAAGCTTTCTTT.

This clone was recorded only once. CDR3 sequence: CASSLRPGYEQYF. CDR3 DNA: TGCGCCAGCAGCTTGAGGCCAGGCTACGAGCAGTACTTC. The V gene is TRBV5-1, the J gene TRBJ2-7; no clear D. CDR1 is SGHRS and CDR2 is YFSETQ in the germline V gene. The CDR3 covers 13 residues. The V end was cut by 1 base, the J end by 3 bases, with 8 bases between.

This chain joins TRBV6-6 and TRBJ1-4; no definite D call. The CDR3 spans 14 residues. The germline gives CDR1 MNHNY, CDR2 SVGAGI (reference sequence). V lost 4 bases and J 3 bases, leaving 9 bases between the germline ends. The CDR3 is CASSSELPNEKLFF. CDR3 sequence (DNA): TGTGCCAGCAGTTCCGAACTCCCTAATGAAAAACTGTTTTTT.

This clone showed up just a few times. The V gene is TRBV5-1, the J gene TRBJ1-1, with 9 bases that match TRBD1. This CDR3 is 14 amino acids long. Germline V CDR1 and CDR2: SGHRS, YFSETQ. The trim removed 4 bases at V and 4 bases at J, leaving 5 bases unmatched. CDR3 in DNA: TGCGCCAGCAGCGCACAGGGGGCTGGCACTGAAGCTTTCTTT. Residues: CASSAQGAGTEAFF.

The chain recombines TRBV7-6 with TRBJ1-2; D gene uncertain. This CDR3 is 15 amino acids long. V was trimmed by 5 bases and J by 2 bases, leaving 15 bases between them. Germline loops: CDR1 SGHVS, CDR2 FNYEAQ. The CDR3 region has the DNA TGTGCCAGCAGCCTTCGGTCCGGAGGGAACTATGGCTACACCTTC. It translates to CASSLRSGGNYGYTF. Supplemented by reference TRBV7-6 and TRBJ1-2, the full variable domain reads GAGVSQSPRYKVTKRGQDVALRCDPISGHVSLYWYRQALGQGPEFLTYFNYEAQQDKSGLPNDRFSAERPEGSISTLTIQRTEQRDSAMYRCASSLRSGGNYGYTFGSGTRLTVV.

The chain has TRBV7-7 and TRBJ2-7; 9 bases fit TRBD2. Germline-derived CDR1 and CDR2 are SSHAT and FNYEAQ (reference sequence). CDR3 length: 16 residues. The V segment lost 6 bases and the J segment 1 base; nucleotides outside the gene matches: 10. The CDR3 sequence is CASSDAGAGGSYEQYF. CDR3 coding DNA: TGTGCCAGCAGTGACGCTGGAGCGGGAGGTTCCTACGAGCAGTACTTC.

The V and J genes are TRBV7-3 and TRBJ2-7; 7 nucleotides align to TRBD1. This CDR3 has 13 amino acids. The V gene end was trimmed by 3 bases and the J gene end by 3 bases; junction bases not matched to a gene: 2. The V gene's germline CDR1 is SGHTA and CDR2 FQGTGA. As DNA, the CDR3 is TGTGCCAGCAGCTTGGCAGGGGGCTACGAGCAGTACTTC. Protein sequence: CASSLAGGYEQYF. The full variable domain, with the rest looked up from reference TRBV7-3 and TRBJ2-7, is GAGVSQTPSNKVTEKGKYVELRCDPISGHTALYWYRQSLGQGPEFLIYFQGTGAADDSGLPNDRFFAVRPEGSVSTLKIQRTERGDSAVYLCASSLAGGYEQYFGPGTRLTVT.

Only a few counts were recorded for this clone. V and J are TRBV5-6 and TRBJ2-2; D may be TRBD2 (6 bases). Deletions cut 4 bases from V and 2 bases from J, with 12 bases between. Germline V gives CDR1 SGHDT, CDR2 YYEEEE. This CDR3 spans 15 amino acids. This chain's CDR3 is CASSPKEGNTGELFF. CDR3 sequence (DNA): TGTGCCAGCAGCCCGAAGGAGGGAAACACCGGGGAGCTGTTTTTT.

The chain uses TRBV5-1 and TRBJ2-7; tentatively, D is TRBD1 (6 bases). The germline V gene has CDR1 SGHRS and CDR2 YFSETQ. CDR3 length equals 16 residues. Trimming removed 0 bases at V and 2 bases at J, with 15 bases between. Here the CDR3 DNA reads TGCGCCAGCAGCTTGGCCGGGACACTAAGCGCCTACGAGCAGTACTTC. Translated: CASSLAGTLSAYEQYF.